The sequence of this T cell receptor beta chain was determined in a study of cytomegalovirus exposure and HLA in healthy donors. Study-wide findings and caveats: Earlier analysis looked at TCR beta V segments, and most were productive about 87% or about 30% of the time. The likely origin of a cluster of highly shared sequence variants was a sequencing artifact. Cytomegalovirus-associated TCR beta chains were listed, numbering 150 to 200. Both high specificity and high sensitivity reportedly marked the classifier's diagnosis of cytomegalovirus status.

V lost 3 bases to trimming and J lost 4 bases, with 15 bases between them. From germline, CDR1 is LNHDA and CDR2 SQIVND (reference sequence). The CDR3 length is 15 residues. Vbeta (60) and Jbeta (13) primers were used in the PCR. Using immunoSEQ multiplex PCR, the repertoire was profiled, and TCRdb retains in-frame clones only, with some absent. The sample has 200,000 to 250,000 clones; approximately 82% are singletons. This clone was counted a single time. The antigen is unknown. The TCR sequence derives from a man aged 18 to 30 in good health and CMV-seronegative. This chain links TRBV19 with TRBJ1-1, with D maybe TRBD1 (5 bases). Sequences were obtained from PBMCs. CDR3 in amino acids: CASSIWGDSRTEAFF. The CDR3 nucleotides are TGTGCCAGTAGTATCTGGGGTGACAGTCGCACTGAAGCTTTCTTT.